This TCR beta chain was profiled in a study of blood T cell repertoires in COVID-19. Background on the study: The samples span acute and convalescent COVID-19 from the United States, Italy and Spain.

Study processing details: Nucleated cell number was recorded as an estimate derived from reference gene primer amplification. This table comes from immunoSEQ multiplex PCR, and its TCRdb copy is limited to in-frame clones, with some not included. D and trimming come from the DNA, and the V and J calls and clone size come from that table. The sample shows more than 95,000 clones, more than 65% of them seen only once. The germline CDR1 and CDR2 sequences are GTSNPN and SVGIG (reference sequence). CDR3 length equals 13 residues. With 8 bases clipped from V and 0 bases from J, the junction kept 5 bases outside the gene matches.

The J gene is TRBJ2-3, the V gene TRBV30, with 7 bases lining up with TRBD1. The TCR was taken from a human donor in a cohort sampled during active COVID-19. The sequenced sample consisted of peripheral blood. DNA for the CDR3: TGTGCCGGCATACAGGGGAGCACAGATACGCAGTATTTT. It encodes CAGIQGSTDTQYF.